This T cell receptor (beta chain) was sequenced during a study of cytomegalovirus exposure and HLA in healthy donors (dated by TCRdb to between 2016 and 2019). A note on the overall study: According to an earlier analysis of a few hundred of the donors, about 170 million T cells yielded 120 million or so unique TCR beta sequences and about 280 Gb of sequence data. Across under 500 genotyped donors of the cohort, an average of roughly 200,000 unique TCR beta nucleotide sequences per donor were sequenced, and 15% to 20% of those sequences were non-productive. An early release covering around 630 HLA-typed donors comprised 300 to 350 gigabases of sequencing data and about 90 million unique TCR sequences. Genome-wide SNP genotypes for about 65% of the 666 donors were used in a later genetic analysis, which treated that subset as a discovery cohort. Using immunosequencing, the study profiled T cell repertoires from some 670 subjects and related those repertoires to cytomegalovirus serostatus. HLA typing included class I and class II loci at four-digit resolution. The genetic ancestry cluster associated with self-reported Caucasian donors included about four fifths of the 398 genotyped donors. About five DR-DQ haplotypes were handled as single units for association and clustering because linkage in the cohort was strong. Typing coverage differed by locus: A, B, C, DRB1 and DQB1 were typed in roughly 620-630 donors, DQA1 in about 500, DPA1 in over 600, and DPB1 in just under 490. High-throughput TCR immunosequencing, statistical association of individual TCRs with disease status, and machine learning were combined to predict cytomegalovirus infection status. Donor age, sex, ethnicity and CMV serostatus were compiled together with the repertoire data. To study patterns of TCR occurrence, a later analysis re-analyzed previously published TCR beta repertoires from around 700 donors and added high-resolution HLA genotyping. Every repertoire in the discovery cohort had been generated on one and the same sequencing platform. In an earlier analysis of more than 550 of the donors, high-throughput TCR beta sequencing was used to judge whether each TCR beta V gene segment behaved as functional or pseudogenic. In addition to the first cohort of roughly 670 subjects, a separate validation cohort of approximately 120 different subjects was used. The study was designed to test whether signatures of past pathogen exposure could be identified by cataloging public T cell receptors. Rather than drawing on any new phenotypic data, the later analysis identified candidate immune exposures from TCR beta sequences and the way those sequences occurred across donors. What the study reported, not specific to this receptor: In a later genetic analysis, a missense DCLRE1C variant was associated with V-gene and J-gene trimming of TCR beta chains, and the association was replicated in an independent cohort. A further reported finding was that TCR beta sequences accurately predicted the HLA-A and HLA-B alleles for most subjects in the first cohort. CMV serostatus was the only immune exposure information available for the cohort. In a later analysis, HLA-associated TCR beta chains were found to be more clonally expanded and to have lower generation probabilities than equally common non-associated chains. According to a later analysis, most CMV-associated TCR beta chains appeared to be HLA-restricted, and the HLA associations seemed to be driven largely by CMV exposure. Strong co-occurrence of HLA alleles, especially DR and DQ, made assigning TCR associations to individual alleles difficult. In the study, around 160 TCR beta chains were listed as associated with cytomegalovirus. A cluster of highly shared sequence variants was judged likely to represent a technical artifact of the sequencing pipeline. HLA typing was unavailable for some donors at each locus, so association tests used only the typed subset. In a later analysis, the rate of TCR association differed among HLA loci, with DRB1 alleles having the most associated TCRs and HLA-C alleles having the fewest. Linkage disequilibrium might explain the correlated functional status among segregating V segments, but an unknown experimental factor could not be ruled out. In vitro tests confirmed that a few of the cytomegalovirus-associated TCR beta chains recognize cytomegalovirus antigens. In this cohort, only TCR beta chains were sequenced, and detectable features were limited by the absence of alpha or paired-chain data. Most TCR sequences were seen in very few donors, while some public TCRs were found in many individuals. Because counts were too low, around 17 rarely observed V segments, including chromosome 9 orphons, were left out of the earlier analysis of a few hundred of the donors. According to the authors, the approach could potentially be generalized to other disease states and immunological phenotypes. In an earlier analysis of about 550 of the donors, most TCR beta V segments were observed in productive rearrangements about 87% or about 30% of the time, broadly matching IMGT annotations. A later analysis associated about 17,000 TCR beta sequences with specific HLA alleles at a false discovery rate of 0.05. Some IMGT-functional V segments, including TRBV6-2 and TRBV6-3, could not be told apart with the 87-base-pair reads, so those segments were excluded. In both the original and validation cohorts, the classifier was reported to diagnose cytomegalovirus status with high specificity and sensitivity. According to a later genetic analysis, donors in an Asian-associated ancestry cluster had fewer N-insertions in productive TCRs than the approximately 710-donor mean. Several of the top co-occurrence clusters appeared to be linked to parvovirus B19, influenza, CMV and Epstein-Barr virus, according to a later analysis. Presence/absence analyses assumed roughly uniform sequencing depth across donors, an assumption that may not hold.

The cohort comprised 710 or so healthy bone marrow donors. At the time of sampling, every cohort member was nominally healthy, though immune exposures that went unrecorded were likely present. The donor tested CMV seropositive, placing the donor among the 290 or so seropositive members of the cohort. Every donor gave a peripheral blood sample, and the peripheral blood mononuclear cells from that sample were used for TCR beta sequencing. The Qiagen DNeasy Blood Extraction Kit was used to extract genomic DNA from the blood cell samples. Library method: the immunoSEQ multiplex PCR assay. A mixture of 60 forward primers for TCR Vbeta segments and 13 reverse primers for TCR Jbeta segments was used in the multiplex PCR. The CDR3 region of rearranged TCR beta genes was amplified from genomic DNA with a multiplex PCR assay. The amplified TCR beta libraries were sequenced on the Illumina HiSeq System as 87-base-pair reads. As for the original processing: A later analysis tallied tens of millions of unique TCR beta chains across the 640 or so repertoires, and around 9.9 million of those chains were shared by two or more donors. A nearest-neighbor algorithm error-corrected the raw reads and collapsed the reads into unique sequences, merging closely related sequences to remove PCR and sequencing errors. Alignment of CDR3 sequences to IMGT reference sequences was used to assign V, D and J gene segments. For a sequence to be retained, at least a six-nucleotide match to both a V gene segment and a J gene segment was required. Rearrangements were called productive when the CDR3 lacked stop codons and stayed in frame with V and J; all others were non-productive. Following IMGT convention, CDR3 was defined as the stretch from the second conserved V-encoded cysteine to the conserved J-encoded phenylalanine. The earlier analysis of some 600 of the donors excluded sequences that lacked an unambiguous match to a single V gene segment. An earlier analysis of a few hundred of the donors called V segments functional above 56.7% productive rearrangements and segregating when the between-donor standard deviation exceeded 5%. A statistical classification framework was built to diagnose cytomegalovirus status from the catalog of TCR beta chain sequences. In a later analysis, V and J genes were assigned by comparing TCR nucleotide sequences against IMGT/GENE-DB human TR gene sequences. The TCRdist pipeline was used in a later analysis to assign CDR3 sequences and most-parsimonious VDJ recombination scenarios. In a later analysis, each TCR beta chain was defined by its CDR3 amino acid sequence together with its V-gene family, and reads lacking a unique V-gene family were excluded. In a later analysis, 550 to 650 highly shared, low-generation-probability nucleotide sequences were removed to address suspected cross-contamination and a sequencing artifact. In a later analysis, a clonal expansion index for each public chain was calculated from normalized within-repertoire ranks of inferred template counts. In a later analysis, generation probabilities were computed using a VDJ recombination model fitted to out-of-frame rearrangements, and the results were checked against IGoR. Hypergeometric tests were used in a later analysis to score TCR-TCR, TCR-HLA and TCR-CMV co-occurrence, with a repertoire-size bias correction applied to the TCR pairs. In a later analysis, false discovery rates were estimated by permuting HLA or CMV assignments 20 times. In a later analysis, co-occurring TCRs were grouped with DBSCAN, and TCRdist sequence similarity was added when clustering was performed within HLA-allele-positive subsets. Repertoires with fewer than 30,000 or more than 120,000 public chains, plus five repertoires with anomalous nucleotide sharing, were excluded from co-occurrence clustering. TCRdb obtained this table from immuneACCESS and retained in-frame rearrangements with V and J assigned. These tables miss some clones; where compared with another copy, unresolved V genes account for less than half of the shortfall, and the remainder is unexplained. Clone size and the V and J calls come from that table; the DNA yielded D and trimming. This sample gives over 100,000 clones in total; roughly 69% of them show up just once. 5.4% of the sample comes from the top ten.

Trimming removed 3 bases from V and 4 bases from J; the gene matches leave 4 bases unexplained. Taken from cysteine to phenylalanine, the CDR3 has 16 residues. Just CDR3 DNA is preserved here, 48 bases in frame from base 1. The germline V gene sets CDR1 to SGHRS and CDR2 to YFSETQ. A word on this clone: No antigen is known for it. No clone much larger than this one lies a single base away; base qualities are absent.

Sequenced: PBMCs. The sequence came from a woman in her seventies in good health and CMV-seropositive. Rearrangement joined TRBV5-1 to TRBJ2-2; 12 nucleotides in the junction match TRBD2. The sequence in DNA is TGCGCCAGCAGCTACACTAGCGGGGGGTCCACCGGGGAGCTGTTTTTT. Its protein reads: CASSYTSGGSTGELFF.